Listed below are T cell receptor beta chains from one sample, sequenced in a study of blood T cell repertoires in COVID-19. Profiled with immunoSEQ multiplex PCR; TCRdb holds only in-frame clones, not every one. The sample records about 230,000 clones, 70% to 90% being singletons. Sequenced material: peripheral blood. The receptor source for this set is a man aged 45-65 years with COVID-19, enrolled during active disease. CDR3s include the opening cysteine and the closing phenylalanine or tryptophan. The D gene is left open where the match is weak. Size is stated for part of the rows, as once, few or many counts, or as a class when the clone is expanded.

v_gene	j_gene	d_gene	abundance	CDR3nt	CDR3aa
TRBV5-6	TRBJ1-2	-	few	TGTGCCAGCAGCACCGGACAGATTAACTATGGCTACACCTTC	CASSTGQINYGYTF
TRBV3-1/TRBV3-2	TRBJ2-7	-	-	TGTGCCAGCAGCCAACAGGGGCGGTACGAGCGGTTGTCTCAGTACTTC	CASSQQGRYERLSQYF
TRBV10-2	TRBJ1-2	-	-	TGCGCCAGCAGTGACTCGGGGTATGGCTACACCTTC	CASSDSGYGYTF
TRBV27	TRBJ1-1	-	few	TGTGCCAGCAGCTCCCTATTGAACACTGAAGCTTTCTTT	CASSSLLNTEAFF
TRBV7-2	TRBJ1-3	TRBD1	-	TGTGCCAGCAGTTCTCGACAGGGAGGAAACACCATATATTTT	CASSSRQGGNTIYF
TRBV11-2	TRBJ2-1	TRBD2	few	TGTGCCAGCAGCACCCGGACTAGCGGCAAGCCCGATGAGCAGTTCTTC	CASSTRTSGKPDEQFF
TRBV4-3	TRBJ1-4	-	once	TGCGCCAGCAGCCAAGATCTCGAGGGGGCAACTAATGAAAAACTGTTTTTT	CASSQDLEGATNEKLFF
TRBV5-4	TRBJ2-1	TRBD2	-	TGTGCCAGCAGCCCCCCTAGCGGAGCCCGCCCGGGGGAGCAGTTCTTC	CASSPPSGARPGEQFF
TRBV4-2	TRBJ1-1	-	-	TGTGCCAGCAGCCAAGTCCAGTGGAGGAACACTGAAGCTTTCTTT	CASSQVQWRNTEAFF
TRBV2	TRBJ1-3	-	once	TGTGCCAGCAGTGAAGAGGGGGGGGACAATAGGAACACCATATATTTT	CASSEEGGDNRNTIYF
TRBV5-6	TRBJ2-5	TRBD1	-	TGTGCCAGCAGCTTGGGGACAGGGTACCGGCGGGAGACCCAGTACTTC	CASSLGTGYRRETQYF
TRBV9	TRBJ2-5	TRBD2	-	TGTGCCATCTACGGACTAGCGGGAGAAGAGACCCAGTACTTC	CAIYGLAGEETQYF
TRBV6-1	TRBJ2-7	TRBD1	-	TGTGCCAGCAGTGAAGGCGGGGACAGGGCCTACGAGCAGTACTTC	CASSEGGDRAYEQYF
TRBV28	TRBJ1-4	TRBD1	-	TGTGCCAGCAGAGGGACAGGGGGCGAGGAAAAACTGTTTTTT	CASRGTGGEEKLFF
TRBV7-8	TRBJ1-4	-	-	TGTGCCAGCAGCTTAGCGCTAGGGGGGGTAGAAACTAATGAAAAACTGTTTTTT	CASSLALGGVETNEKLFF
TRBV28	TRBJ2-3	-	-	TGTGCCAGCGGAGTGGTCGCGGCGCAGTATTTT	CASGVVAAQYF
TRBV4-3	TRBJ2-2	-	-	TGCGCCAGCAGCCAAGGGCGGGGAAACACCGGGGAGCTGTTTTTT	CASSQGRGNTGELFF
TRBV4-1	TRBJ1-1	TRBD1	-	TGCGCCAGCAGCCAAGTCGACAGGGACAACACTGAAGCTTTCTTT	CASSQVDRDNTEAFF
TRBV10-3	TRBJ1-4	-	-	TGTGCCATCAGTGATCTAGCTAATGAAAAACTGTTTTTT	CAISDLANEKLFF
TRBV28	TRBJ1-5	-	-	TGTGCCAGCAGTTTATACGCGACATTTAGCAATCAGCCCCAGCATTTT	CASSLYATFSNQPQHF
TRBV3-1/TRBV3-2	TRBJ1-1	-	-	TGTGCCAGCAGCCACAGGGTGGAGAACACTGAAGCTTTCTTT	CASSHRVENTEAFF
TRBV6-5	TRBJ1-6	TRBD1	-	TGTGCCAGCAGGACACAGGGGGCGGGGGCCCTCCACTTT	CASRTQGAGALHF